The source of this TCR beta chain is a study of blood T cell repertoires in COVID-19. Study overall: Researchers got acute and convalescent COVID-19 samples from the United States, Italy and Spain. Sources were T cells, B-cell-depleted T cells, or PBMCs; the material itself was cDNA or gDNA.

The CDR3 length is 14 residues. Germline CDR1 and CDR2: KGHSH and LQKENI. V was shortened by 0 bases and J by 3 bases, with 6 bases between the two germline ends. This clone was detected once. Authors' methods: From reference gene primer amplification, estimates of nucleated cell counts were derived. Profiled with immunoSEQ multiplex PCR; TCRdb holds only in-frame clones, not every one. V, J and clone size reflect that table, while D and trimming were determined from the DNA. The top ten hold 4.9% of the sample, which has 87,000 or so clones, about nine tenths seen once. Sequencing was performed on peripheral blood. The V and J genes are TRBV18 and TRBJ2-1; D might be TRBD1 (5 bases). This sequence originates from a woman aged 80 or older with acute or convalescent COVID-19. The chain's CDR3 is CASSPPRDYNEQFF. The DNA for the CDR3 is TGTGCCAGCTCACCACCCAGGGACTACAATGAGCAGTTCTTC.